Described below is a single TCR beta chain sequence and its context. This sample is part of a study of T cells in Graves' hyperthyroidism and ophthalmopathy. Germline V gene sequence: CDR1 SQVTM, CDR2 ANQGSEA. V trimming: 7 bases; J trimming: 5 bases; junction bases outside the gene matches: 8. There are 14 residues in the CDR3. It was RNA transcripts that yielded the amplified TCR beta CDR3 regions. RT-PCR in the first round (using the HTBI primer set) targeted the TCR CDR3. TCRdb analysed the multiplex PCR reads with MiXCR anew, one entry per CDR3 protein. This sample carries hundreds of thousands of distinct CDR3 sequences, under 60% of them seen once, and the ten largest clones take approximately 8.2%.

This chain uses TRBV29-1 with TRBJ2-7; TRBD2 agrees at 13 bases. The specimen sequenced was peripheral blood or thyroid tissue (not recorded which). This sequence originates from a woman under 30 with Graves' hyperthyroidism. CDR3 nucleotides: TGCAGCGCCGTGGGACTAGCGGGGCCCGACGAGCAGTACTTC. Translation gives CSAVGLAGPDEQYF.